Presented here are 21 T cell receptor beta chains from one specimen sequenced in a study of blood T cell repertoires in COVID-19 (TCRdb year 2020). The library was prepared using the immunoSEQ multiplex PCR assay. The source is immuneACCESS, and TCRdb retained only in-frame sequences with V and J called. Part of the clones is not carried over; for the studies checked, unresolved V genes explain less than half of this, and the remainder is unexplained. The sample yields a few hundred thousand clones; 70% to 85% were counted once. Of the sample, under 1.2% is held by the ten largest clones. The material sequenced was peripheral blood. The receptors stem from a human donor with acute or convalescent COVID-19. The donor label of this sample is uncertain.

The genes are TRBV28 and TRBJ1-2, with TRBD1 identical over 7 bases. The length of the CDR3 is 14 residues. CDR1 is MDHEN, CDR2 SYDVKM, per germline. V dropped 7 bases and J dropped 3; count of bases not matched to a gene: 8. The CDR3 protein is CASNKRDRYYGYTF. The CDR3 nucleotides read TGTGCCAGCAACAAAAGGGACAGATACTATGGCTACACCTTC.

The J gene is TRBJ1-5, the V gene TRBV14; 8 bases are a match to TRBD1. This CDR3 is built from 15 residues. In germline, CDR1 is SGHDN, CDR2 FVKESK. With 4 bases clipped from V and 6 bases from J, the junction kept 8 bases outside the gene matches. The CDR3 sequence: CASSPGGRGPQPQHF. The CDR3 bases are TGTGCCAGCAGCCCCGGGGGCAGGGGGCCTCAGCCCCAGCATTTT.

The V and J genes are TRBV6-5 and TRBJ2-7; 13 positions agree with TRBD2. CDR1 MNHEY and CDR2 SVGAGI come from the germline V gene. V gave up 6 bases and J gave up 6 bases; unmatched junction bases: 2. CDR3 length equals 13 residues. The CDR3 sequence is CASRRTSGGEQYF. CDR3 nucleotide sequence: TGTGCCAGCAGACGGACTAGCGGGGGCGAGCAGTACTTC.

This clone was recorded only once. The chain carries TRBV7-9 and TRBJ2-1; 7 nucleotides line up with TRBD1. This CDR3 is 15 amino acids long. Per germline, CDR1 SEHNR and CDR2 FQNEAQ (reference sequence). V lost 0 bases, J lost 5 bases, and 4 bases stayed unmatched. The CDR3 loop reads CASSLAVTGNNEQFF. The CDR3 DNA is TGTGCCAGCAGCTTAGCGGTGACAGGGAACAATGAGCAGTTCTTC.

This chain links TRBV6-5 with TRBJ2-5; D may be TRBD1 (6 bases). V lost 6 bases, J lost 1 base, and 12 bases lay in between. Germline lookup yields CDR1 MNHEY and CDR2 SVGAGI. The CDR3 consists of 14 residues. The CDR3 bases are TGTGCCAGCAGGGCCGGGACACGCCAAGAGACCCAGTACTTC. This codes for CASRAGTRQETQYF.

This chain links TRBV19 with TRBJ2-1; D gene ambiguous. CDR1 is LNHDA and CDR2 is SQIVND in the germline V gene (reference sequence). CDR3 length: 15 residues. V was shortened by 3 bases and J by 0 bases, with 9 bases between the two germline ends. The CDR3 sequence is CASSMTRGSYNEQFF. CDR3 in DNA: TGTGCCAGTAGTATGACGAGAGGCTCCTACAATGAGCAGTTCTTC.

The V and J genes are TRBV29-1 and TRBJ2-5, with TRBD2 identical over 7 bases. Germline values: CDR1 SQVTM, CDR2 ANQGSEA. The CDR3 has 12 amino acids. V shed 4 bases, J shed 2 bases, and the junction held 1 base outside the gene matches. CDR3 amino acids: CSVVGGQETQYF. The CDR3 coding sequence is TGCAGCGTTGTGGGGGGGCAAGAGACCCAGTACTTC.

Here the CDR3 reads CASSSPGQGHSPLHF. In nucleotides, the CDR3 is TGCGCCAGCAGTTCACCGGGACAGGGACACTCACCCCTCCACTTT. The chain employs TRBV10-2 and TRBJ1-6; the match to TRBD1 covers 9 bases. CDR3 length equals 15 residues. The junction had 9 bases not matched to a gene; V was cut back by 5 bases and J by 10 bases. Germline lookup yields CDR1 WSHSY and CDR2 SAAADI.

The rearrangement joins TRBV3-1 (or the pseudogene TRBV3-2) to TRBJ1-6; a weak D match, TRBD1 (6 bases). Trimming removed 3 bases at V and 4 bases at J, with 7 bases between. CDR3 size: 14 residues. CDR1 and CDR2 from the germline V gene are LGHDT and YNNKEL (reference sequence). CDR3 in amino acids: CASSQQGYNSPLHF. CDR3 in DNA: TGTGCCAGCAGCCAGCAGGGGTATAATTCACCCCTCCACTTT.

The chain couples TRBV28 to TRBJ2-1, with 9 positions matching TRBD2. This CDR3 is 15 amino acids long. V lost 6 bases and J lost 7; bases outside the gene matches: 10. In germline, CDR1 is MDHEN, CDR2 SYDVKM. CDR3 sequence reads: CASRAHSGGGNEQFF. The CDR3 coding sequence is TGTGCCAGCAGGGCCCATAGCGGGGGTGGTAATGAGCAGTTCTTC.

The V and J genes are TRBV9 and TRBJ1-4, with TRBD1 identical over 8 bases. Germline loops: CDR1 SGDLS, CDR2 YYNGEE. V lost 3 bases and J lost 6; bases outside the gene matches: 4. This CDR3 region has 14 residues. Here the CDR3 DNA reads TGTGCCAGCAGCGATGACAGGGGCGATGAAAAACTGTTTTTT. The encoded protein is CASSDDRGDEKLFF.

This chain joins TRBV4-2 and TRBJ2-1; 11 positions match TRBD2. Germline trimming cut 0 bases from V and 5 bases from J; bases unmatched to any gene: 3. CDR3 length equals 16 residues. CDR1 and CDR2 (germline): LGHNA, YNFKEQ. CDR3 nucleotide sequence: TGTGCCAGCAGCCAAGAGGGGGGACTAGCGGACAATGAGCAGTTCTTC. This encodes CASSQEGGLADNEQFF.

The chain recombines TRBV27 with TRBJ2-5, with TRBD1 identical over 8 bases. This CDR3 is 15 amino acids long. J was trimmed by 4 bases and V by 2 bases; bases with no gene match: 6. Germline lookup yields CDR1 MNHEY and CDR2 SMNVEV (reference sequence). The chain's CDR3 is CASSLRTGFGETQYF. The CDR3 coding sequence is TGTGCCAGCAGTTTAAGGACAGGGTTCGGAGAGACCCAGTACTTC.

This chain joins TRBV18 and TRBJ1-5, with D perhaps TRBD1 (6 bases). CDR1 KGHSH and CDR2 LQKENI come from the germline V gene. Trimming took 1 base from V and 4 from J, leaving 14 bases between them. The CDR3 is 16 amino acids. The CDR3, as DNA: TGTGCCAGCTCACCACAGTTTGGACAGTTAAATCAGCCCCAGCATTTT. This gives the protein CASSPQFGQLNQPQHF.

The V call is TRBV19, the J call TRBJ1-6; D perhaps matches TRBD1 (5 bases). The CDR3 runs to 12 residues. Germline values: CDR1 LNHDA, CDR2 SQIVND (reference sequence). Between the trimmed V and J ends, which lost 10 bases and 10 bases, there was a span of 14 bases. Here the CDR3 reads CATRGLGSPLHF. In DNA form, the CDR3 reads TGTGCCACCCGGGGACTGGGGTCACCCCTCCACTTT. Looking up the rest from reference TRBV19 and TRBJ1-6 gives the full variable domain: DGGITQSPKYLFRKEGQNVTLSCEQNLNHDAMYWYRQDPGQGLRLIYYSQIVNDFQKGDIAEGYSVSREKKESFPLTVTSAQKNPTAFYLCATRGLGSPLHFGNGTRLTVT.

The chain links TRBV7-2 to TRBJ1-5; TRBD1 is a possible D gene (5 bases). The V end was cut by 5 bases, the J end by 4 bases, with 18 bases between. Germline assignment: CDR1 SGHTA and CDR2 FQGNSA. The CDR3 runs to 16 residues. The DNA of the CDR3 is TGTGCCAGCAGCCGCGATCCGGGACTGACAAATCAGCCCCAGCATTTT. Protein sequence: CASSRDPGLTNQPQHF.

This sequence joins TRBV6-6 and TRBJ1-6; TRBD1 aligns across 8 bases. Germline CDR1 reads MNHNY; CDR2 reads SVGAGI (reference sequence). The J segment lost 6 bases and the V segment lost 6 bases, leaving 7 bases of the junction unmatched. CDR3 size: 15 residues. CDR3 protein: CASRIRDRSNSPLHF. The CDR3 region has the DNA TGTGCCAGCAGGATCCGGGACAGGAGTAATTCACCCCTCCACTTT.

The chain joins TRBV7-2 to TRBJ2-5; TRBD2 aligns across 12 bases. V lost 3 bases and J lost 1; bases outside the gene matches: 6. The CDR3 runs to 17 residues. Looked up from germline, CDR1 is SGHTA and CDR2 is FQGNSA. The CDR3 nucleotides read TGTGCCAGCAGCTTTGGGGTGACTAGCGGGGGCCAAGAGACCCAGTACTTC. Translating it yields CASSFGVTSGGQETQYF. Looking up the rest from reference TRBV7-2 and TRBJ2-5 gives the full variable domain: GAGVSQSPSNKVTEKGKDVELRCDPISGHTALYWYRQSLGQGLEFLIYFQGNSAPDKSGLPSDRFSAERTGGSVSTLTIQRTQQEDSAVYLCASSFGVTSGGQETQYFGPGTRLLVL.

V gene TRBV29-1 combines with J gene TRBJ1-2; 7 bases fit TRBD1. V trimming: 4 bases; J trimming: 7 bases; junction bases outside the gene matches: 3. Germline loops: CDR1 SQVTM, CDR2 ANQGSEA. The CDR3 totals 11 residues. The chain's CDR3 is CSVARQGGYTF. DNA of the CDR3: TGCAGCGTTGCACGACAGGGTGGCTACACCTTC.

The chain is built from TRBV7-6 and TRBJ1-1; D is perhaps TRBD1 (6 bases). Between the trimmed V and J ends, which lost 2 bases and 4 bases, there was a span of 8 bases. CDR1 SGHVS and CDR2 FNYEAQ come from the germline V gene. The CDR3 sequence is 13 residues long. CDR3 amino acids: CASSLNRVTEAFF. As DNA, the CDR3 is TGTGCCAGCAGCTTAAACAGGGTCACTGAAGCTTTCTTT.

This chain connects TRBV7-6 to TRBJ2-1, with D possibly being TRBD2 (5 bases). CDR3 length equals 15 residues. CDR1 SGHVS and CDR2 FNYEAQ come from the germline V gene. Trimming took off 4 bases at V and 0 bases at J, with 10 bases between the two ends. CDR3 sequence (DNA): TGTGCCAGCAGCTCCACTAGGAGCTCCTACAATGAGCAGTTCTTC. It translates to CASSSTRSSYNEQFF.